This TCR beta chain was documented in a study of blood T cells in healthy people across ages. A few counts support this clonotype. CDR3 length: 13 residues. V was shortened by 3 bases and J by 5 bases, with 11 bases between the two germline ends. It was with a sample-barcoded 5' primer and a J-beta primer mix that a second PCR of roughly 7 to 12 cycles was run. TCRdb passed the 5' RACE reads through MiXCR, listing each CDR3 protein once. The sample lists approximately 1,000,000 distinct CDR3 sequences, roughly two fifths occurring once. The chain links TRBV12-3 or TRBV12-4 to TRBJ2-7, with D perhaps matching TRBD2 (5 bases). Specimen: blood. The receptor was derived from a man younger than 30 in good health. The CDR3 DNA sequence: TGTGCCAGCAGTTTGGGAGAGACCGACGAGCAGTACTTC. This encodes CASSLGETDEQYF.